This T cell receptor (beta chain) was captured in a study of blood T cells in healthy people across ages (dated by TCRdb to about 2015). Concerning the study at large: In model experiments, roughly one uniquely barcoded TCR beta cDNA molecule per two T cells was captured by template switching. The study measured age-related changes in TCR beta repertoire diversity using deep sequencing normalized with unique cDNA molecular identifiers. The donors were divided into four age groups: young (average about 15 years), middle-aged (under 40), aged (approximately 62) and long-lived (around 87). For two donors (one aged 18 to 29 and one aged 80 or older), the study analyzed two additional independent replicas of 1 million unique cDNA reads from the same blood draw. Study-level results and caveats: Observed TCR beta diversity per million T cells fell roughly linearly with age, and a significant reduction was already apparent by age approximately 40. Conclusive comparison of naive and antigen-experienced compartments was prevented by the profiling of bulk unsorted PBMCs. Because the CMV infection status of the donors was unknown, age-related changes in expanded clonotypes may potentially have been confounded. Compared with the aged group, the long-lived group had more naive CD4+ T cells, fewer expanded clones and increased TCR diversity, a pattern suggesting age selection. There was a strong correlation between observed TCR beta diversity and the percentage of naive T cells measured by flow cytometry. Estimates of total diversity from one million sequenced T cells were regarded as lower bounds and underestimates.

Systemically healthy Caucasian individuals from Russia, 39 in total and aged roughly 6 to 100 years, were included as donors. Around 10 milliliters of peripheral blood were drawn from each donor into EDTA-treated Vacutainer tubes. PBMCs were isolated by Ficoll-Paque density-gradient centrifugation, with at least 6 million obtained per sample. Total RNA was extracted from PBMCs with Trizol reagent, with at least 6 micrograms obtained per sample. For every donor, an aliquot of PBMCs went through flow cytometry to measure the percentages of naive CD45RAhigh/CD27high T cells. The library was prepared using 5' RACE. Sequencing was performed on an Illumina HiSeq 2500. A second PCR of about 6 to 12 cycles was run with a J-beta primer mix and a sample-barcoded 5' primer. Each TCR beta cDNA molecule received a unique molecular identifier from a template-switch 5' adaptor carrying 12 random nucleotides. Each sample yielded at least 2.5 million CDR3-containing paired-end reads. First-strand cDNA was synthesized from all RNA with the Mint cDNA synthesis kit, primed by a TRBC-specific oligonucleotide. All cDNA was treated with uracil-DNA glycosylase and then went through a first 18-cycle PCR with the universal primers M1SS and BC2_uni_R. As for the original processing: Each sample was normalized by randomly selecting 1 million high-quality reads, each carrying a distinct molecular identifier. Reads sharing molecular identifiers were discarded rather than binned into consensus sequences. MiTCR, with a Q25 quality threshold and the strictest error-elimination algorithm, was used for CDR3 identification, clonotype clustering and error correction. Lower-bound total TCR beta diversity was estimated with a nonparametric unseen species model using Euler transformation. TCRdb cleaned the public reads at Q25 with fastp, built clones with MiXCR and kept in-frame beta chains. Entries that share a CDR3 protein sequence are merged under the most common genes and DNA. Here the V and J calls rest on TCRdb's processing, not on the authors' analysis. The sample has 750,000 to 950,000 distinct CDR3 sequences on record, about 26% of them singletons. Less than 3.5% of the sample rests with the top ten.

On this clonotype: Its antigen is still unknown. Base qualities are not provided; no much larger clone lies one nucleotide away.

This same sample was also part of a study on T cells of mothers and their children. The second study's paper adds: Nine systemically healthy Caucasian individuals served as donors, namely three mothers together with their six children. cDNA synthesis consumed the entire amount of extracted RNA, loaded at about 1.6 ug RNA in each 15 ul reaction. Sample barcodes and 2-4 random nucleotides were added via the M1S primer in the second PCR. Each mother yielded over 10 million TCR beta CDR3 reads and each child 3 million or so reads. In both related and unrelated pairs, thymic selection shapes the output of TCR recombination in a similar way, with inherited differences having only a minor effect. Normalized repertoire overlap in related mother-child pairs was always slightly higher than in unrelated mother-child pairs, but the difference was never significant. No persistent microchimeric T cell clones were found, with a detection sensitivity of approximately 100 clones per million clonotypes. In the study, deep NGS was used to compare the TCR beta repertoires of mothers and children, and features distinguishing related mother-child pairs from unrelated individuals were sought. On average, the children were approximately 11 +/- 4 years old, while the mothers were 40 +/- 4 years old. Libraries were sequenced on Illumina HiSeq 2000 with 100+100 nt paired-end reads after adapter ligation with NEBNext reagents. Mother and child libraries were prepared a month apart and sequenced in separate runs to prevent cross-contamination. For each donor, somewhere between about 500,000 and 2,300,000 distinct TCR beta clonotypes were identified. Naive TCR beta clonotypes were estimated from low-frequency clonotypes matched to each donor's FACS-determined naive share, without sorting.

Sequencing was done on a sample of blood. The sequence derives from a boy aged 5-17 years in good health.

CDR3 protein: CASSPDRVKETQYF. The nucleotide sequence is TGTGCCAGCAGCCCCGACAGGGTAAAGGAGACCCAGTACTTC. The chain was built from TRBV12-3 or TRBV12-4 and TRBJ2-1, with 7 bases matching TRBD1. TRBJ2-5 matches the DNA end more closely, so the J call is doubtful. The CDR3 sequence holds 14 residues, the cysteine and phenylalanine included. Left in the record is the CDR3 DNA by itself, 42 bases read in frame from the first base.